This T cell receptor beta chain was observed in a study of T cell repertoires in ileal Crohn's disease. Indicated time point: proximal margin of the surgical specimen (macroscopically non-inflamed). Profiled with immunoSEQ multiplex PCR; TCRdb holds only in-frame clones, not every one. The repertoire holds 7,500 or so clones, with approximately 78% as singletons. The CDR3 length is 15 residues. Germline V lookup: CDR1 SGHRS, CDR2 YFSETQ. The rearrangement links TRBV5-1 to TRBJ1-3; no clear D. This sequence was found in an adult with Crohn's disease. Sequencing was carried out using ileal tissue. The CDR3 nucleotides read TGCCCCGCCTTAACAATTGGGAACTCTGGAAACACCATATATTTT. It codes for CPALTIGNSGNTIYF.